The 25 T cell receptor beta chains listed next were all sequenced from one sample in a study of blood T cells in healthy people across ages. A second about 7 to 12 cycle PCR used barcoded and J-beta primers. TCRdb redid the calling of the 5' RACE reads with MiXCR, one entry per CDR3 protein. Counted here are 870,000 or so distinct CDR3 sequences, 25% to 35% occurring once; the ten biggest clones make up 15% to 20%. Sequenced material: blood. These receptors originate from a woman of 80 years or more in good health.

On this clonotype: Being one base from a much bigger clone, this may be a read error. J is TRBJ1-2 and V is TRBV6-6; 11 positions match TRBD1. The CDR3 runs 14 residues. Germline V gene data show CDR1 as MNHNY and CDR2 as SVGAGI (reference sequence). This CDR3 reads CAGSYEGQGDGYTF. The CDR3 coding sequence is TGTGCCGGCAGTTACGAGGGACAGGGGGATGGCTACACCTTC.

This clonotype was observed many times. The rearrangement links TRBV9 to TRBJ2-7, with 8 positions matching TRBD1. Germline CDR1 is SGDLS and CDR2 is YYNGEE. V lost 0 bases, J lost 5 bases, and 7 bases stayed unmatched. The CDR3 has 15 residues. Here the CDR3 reads CASSVDQGAFHEQYF. As DNA, the CDR3 is TGTGCCAGCAGCGTAGATCAGGGGGCTTTCCACGAGCAGTACTTC.

Of note for this clonotype: This sequence may be a read error, since a much larger clone differs from it by one base. CDR3 amino acids: CASSPRGVLYF. CDR3 bases: TGTGCCAGCAGCCCTCGAGGGGTGCTGTATTTT. V usage is TRBV12-3 or TRBV12-4 and J usage is TRBJ2-3; D is possibly TRBD1 or TRBD2 (5 bases each). Trimming pared 6 bases from V and 14 bases from J, leaving 15 bases between. This CDR3 spans 11 amino acids.

The chain couples TRBV20-1 to TRBJ2-3, with 9 bases fitting TRBD2. CDR3 length: 14 amino acids. Trimming cost V 2 bases and J 4 bases; bases outside gene matches: 4. CDR1 and CDR2 from the germline V gene are DFQATT and SNEGSKA (reference sequence). The chain's CDR3 is CSARHSGGSDTQYF. DNA for the CDR3: TGCAGTGCTAGACATAGCGGGGGCTCAGATACGCAGTATTTT.

This clonotype was counted only a few times. It may be a read error: a sequence one base away is much more abundant. V is TRBV6-2 or TRBV6-3 and J is TRBJ2-7; D possibly uses TRBD1 or TRBD2 (6 bases each). The CDR3 contains 12 residues. The V gene's germline CDR1 is MNHEY and CDR2 SVGEGT. The CDR3 sequence is CAGRGLRYEQYF. The CDR3 DNA sequence: TGTGCCGGCAGGGGACTCCGATACGAGCAGTACTTC.

The V call is TRBV7-2, the J call TRBJ1-4; no firm D call. The CDR3 has 15 residues. The V end was cut by 2 bases, the J end by 4 bases, with 11 bases between. Germline V gives CDR1 SGHTA, CDR2 FQGNSA. The CDR3 protein is CASSLTPANNEKLFF. In DNA, the CDR3 is TGTGCCAGCAGCTTAACACCGGCGAATAATGAAAAACTGTTTTTT.

This clonotype has ten or more counts. CDR3 sequence (DNA): TGCGCCAGCAGCGGACCGGGACTAGTTAGCTACAATGAGCAGTTCTTC. It codes for CASSGPGLVSYNEQFF. This chain uses TRBV5-1 with TRBJ2-1, with 8 bases identical to TRBD2. This CDR3 has 16 amino acids. Germline-derived CDR1 and CDR2 are SGHRS and YFSETQ. Trimming took 4 bases from V and 3 from J; bases not matched to a gene: 9.

This clonotype was seen a handful of times. The chain joins TRBV5-5 to TRBJ2-5, with D tentatively TRBD2 (5 bases). Germline lookup yields CDR1 SGHKS and CDR2 YYEKEE (reference sequence). The CDR3 is made up of 14 amino acids. V was cut by 10 bases and J by 0 bases, with 16 bases left in between. CDR3 in amino acids: CAGTIPGYQETQYF. The CDR3 DNA follows: TGTGCCGGCACCATTCCGGGGTACCAAGAGACCCAGTACTTC.

V is TRBV18 and J is TRBJ2-1, with 9 bases fitting TRBD2. CDR1 and CDR2 (germline): KGHSH, LQKENI. Trimming at V came to 5 bases and at J to 6 bases, leaving 8 bases not matched to a gene. This CDR3 has 15 amino acids. CDR3: CASSLPSGVPNEQFF. CDR3 nucleotides: TGTGCCAGCTCATTACCTAGCGGGGTTCCCAATGAGCAGTTCTTC.

This clonotype was detected ten times or more. This sequence joins TRBV25-1 and TRBJ2-1; TRBD2 is a possible D gene (6 bases). The CDR3 is 16 residues long. V dropped 1 base and J dropped 0 bases, with 10 bases sitting between them. Germline V gene lookup returns CDR1 MGHDK and CDR2 SYGVNS. CDR3 DNA sequence: TGTGCCAGCAGTGAATTGGGGGGAAGCTCCTACAATGAGCAGTTCTTC. This sequence encodes CASSELGGSSYNEQFF.

A word on this clonotype: The junction departs from germline at one end; a sequencing error may be responsible. The chain has TRBV29-1 and TRBJ2-3; 8 bases fit TRBD1. The CDR3 is 15 residues long. The germline gives CDR1 SQVTM, CDR2 ANQGSEA. CDR3 nucleotides: TGCAGCGTTGAAGGCGGCAGGGGGCATTTGGATATGCAGTATTTT. Translation gives CSVEGGRGHLDMQYF.

V gene TRBV6-2 or TRBV6-3 combines with J gene TRBJ1-2, with unresolved D. The germline V gene has CDR1 MNHEY and CDR2 SVGEGT. This CDR3 comprises 15 residues. The V end was cut by 11 bases, the J end by 1 base, with 20 bases between. CDR3 coding DNA: TGTGCCGCCCGGTGGCTTCCGATGGGTAACTATGGCTACACCTTC. It is translated as CAARWLPMGNYGYTF.

At least ten counts were recorded for this clonotype. This chain uses TRBV12-3 or TRBV12-4 with TRBJ1-5, with TRBD1 matching 8 bases. The CDR3 totals 14 residues. V lost 5 bases, J lost 11 bases, and 11 bases stayed unmatched. The CDR3 nucleotides are TGTGCCAGCAGTCCCCAGGGGGCGGACGGGACCCAGCATTTT. Its protein is CASSPQGADGTQHF.

The chain carries TRBV6-2 or TRBV6-3 and TRBJ1-5; D is perhaps TRBD1 (5 bases). Germline values: CDR1 MNHEY, CDR2 SVGEGT. The V end lost 2 bases, the J end lost 9 bases, and 23 bases lay between the germline ends. The CDR3 length is 17 residues. CDR3 in DNA: TGTGCCAGCAGTTACGATGTAGGGGTTGGACCAGAAATGCCCCAGCATTTT. Protein: CASSYDVGVGPEMPQHF.

The chain recombines TRBV18 with TRBJ1-5, with D tentatively TRBD1 (5 bases). Germline V CDR1 and CDR2: KGHSH, LQKENI. Trimming removed 6 bases at V and 9 bases at J, with 15 bases between. CDR3 length equals 13 residues. The CDR3: CASSPGDGRPQHF. In DNA, the CDR3 is TGTGCCAGCTCCCCCGGGGACGGCCGGCCCCAGCATTTT.

The CDR3 DNA sequence: TGCAGTGCTAGAGATCCCGACAGGGAGAACACTGAAGCTTTCTTT. This sequence encodes CSARDPDRENTEAFF. This chain links TRBV20-1 with TRBJ1-1; 7 positions agree with TRBD1. The trim removed 0 bases at V and 1 base at J, leaving 5 bases unmatched. From germline, CDR1 is DFQATT and CDR2 SNEGSKA (reference sequence). The CDR3 spans 15 residues.

This clonotype was recorded many times. This chain uses TRBV18 with TRBJ2-5, with D uncertain. Germline CDR1 KGHSH, CDR2 LQKENI. The CDR3 sequence is 15 residues long. With 0 bases removed from V and 3 bases from J, the gap between germline ends came to 11 bases. The CDR3 here is CASSPPTSGEETQYF. In DNA form, the CDR3 reads TGTGCCAGCTCACCACCCACGTCTGGGGAAGAGACCCAGTACTTC. The full variable domain, completed using reference TRBV18 and TRBJ2-5, is NAGVMQNPRHLVRRRGQEARLRCSPMKGHSHVYWYRQLPEEGLKFMVYLQKENIIDESGMPKERFSAEFPKEGPSILRIQQVVRGDSAAYFCASSPPTSGEETQYFGPGTRLLVL.

The genes are TRBV7-2 and TRBJ1-1; D ambiguous. The CDR3 is 12 residues long. V lost 0 bases to trimming and J lost 4 bases, with 3 bases between them. Germline assignment: CDR1 SGHTA and CDR2 FQGNSA. The CDR3 spells CASSLASTEAFF. The CDR3 DNA sequence: TGTGCCAGCAGCTTAGCCAGCACTGAAGCTTTCTTT.

Worth noting for this clonotype: A single base separates this from a much larger clone, so it may be a read error. CDR3 in amino acids: CASSLGGRSKYQEAQYF. CDR3 DNA sequence: TGTGCCAGCAGCTTGGGGGGGCGATCCAAGTACCAAGAGGCCCAGTACTTC. This chain uses TRBV5-6 with TRBJ2-5, with a weak D call TRBD1 (6 bases). The CDR3 extends over 17 amino acids. The germline CDR1 and CDR2 sequences are SGHDT and YYEEEE.

The chain carries TRBV3-1 and TRBJ1-2; TRBD1 is a possible D gene (5 bases). The CDR3 extends over 12 amino acids. Germline assignment: CDR1 LGHDT and CDR2 YNNKEL (reference sequence). V was cut by 5 bases and J by 7 bases, with 11 bases left in between. The CDR3 DNA reads TGTGCCAGCAGCTTCGTGGGACGTGGCTACACCTTC. Its translation: CASSFVGRGYTF.

This clonotype has just a few counts. The genes are TRBV7-2 and TRBJ1-5; 7 positions match TRBD1. Per germline, CDR1 SGHTA and CDR2 FQGNSA. The V gene end was trimmed by 3 bases and the J gene end by 6 bases; junction bases not matched to a gene: 8. This CDR3 is built from 15 residues. For the CDR3, the DNA is TGTGCCAGCAGCTTTCGACAGGGCCGAGGTCAGCCCCAGCATTTT. This encodes CASSFRQGRGQPQHF. The entire variable domain, with the rest obtained from reference TRBV7-2 and TRBJ1-5, is as follows: GAGVSQSPSNKVTEKGKDVELRCDPISGHTALYWYRQSLGQGLEFLIYFQGNSAPDKSGLPSDRFSAERTGGSVSTLTIQRTQQEDSAVYLCASSFRQGRGQPQHFGDGTRLSIL.

This chain joins TRBV19 and TRBJ1-1; D uncertain. Germline CDR1 LNHDA, CDR2 SQIVND (reference sequence). V lost 11 bases and J 2 bases, leaving 18 bases between the germline ends. The CDR3 has 14 residues. This CDR3 is CAGSRPVANTEAFF. The CDR3 DNA sequence: TGTGCCGGTTCTCGACCCGTCGCCAACACTGAAGCTTTCTTT.

This chain joins TRBV7-2 and TRBJ1-2, with D unclear. This CDR3 is built from 15 residues. V was pared by 0 bases and J by 2 bases, with 10 bases between. Germline CDR1 SGHTA, CDR2 FQGNSA. The CDR3 DNA is TGTGCCAGCAGCTTAGCTCACACAGTGAACTATGGCTACACCTTC. It translates to CASSLAHTVNYGYTF.

CDR3 amino acids: CSATHSETQYF. The CDR3 DNA reads as TGCAGTGCTACCCACTCTGAGACCCAGTACTTC. The chain uses TRBV20-1 and TRBJ2-7; D is unresolved. Gene TRBJ2-5 matches the end of the DNA better, so the J call may be wrong. CDR1 DFQATT and CDR2 SNEGSKA come from the germline V gene (reference sequence). CDR3 length: 11 residues.

As concerns this clonotype: A much larger clone differs by one base, so this may be a read error. This chain connects TRBV4-3 to TRBJ2-7; D assignment may be TRBD1 or TRBD2 (5 bases each). The germline gives CDR1 LGHNA, CDR2 YSLEER. Trimming took 1 base from V and 7 from J, leaving 14 bases between them. The CDR3 length is 14 residues. The CDR3 spells CASSQAGTWNEQYF. In nucleotides, the CDR3 is TGCGCCAGCAGCCAAGCGGGGACGTGGAATGAGCAGTACTTC.